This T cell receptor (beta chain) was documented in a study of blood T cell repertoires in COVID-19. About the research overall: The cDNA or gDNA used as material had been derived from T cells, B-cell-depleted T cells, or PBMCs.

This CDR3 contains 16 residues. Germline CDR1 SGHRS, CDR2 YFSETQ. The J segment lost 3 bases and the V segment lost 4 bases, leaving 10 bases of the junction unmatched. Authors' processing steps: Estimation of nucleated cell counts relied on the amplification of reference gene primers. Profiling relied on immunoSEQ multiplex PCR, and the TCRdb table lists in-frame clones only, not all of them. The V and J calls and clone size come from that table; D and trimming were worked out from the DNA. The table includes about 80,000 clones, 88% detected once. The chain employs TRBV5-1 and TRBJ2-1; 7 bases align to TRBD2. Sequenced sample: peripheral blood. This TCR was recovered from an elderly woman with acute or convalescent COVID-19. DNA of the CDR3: TGCGCCAGCAGCACTGAAAGCGGGATTTACTACAATGAGCAGTTCTTC. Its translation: CASSTESGIYYNEQFF. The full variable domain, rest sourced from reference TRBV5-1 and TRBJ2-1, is KAGVTQTPRYLIKTRGQQVTLSCSPISGHRSVSWYQQTPGQGLQFLFEYFSETQRNKGNFPGRFSGRQFSNSRSEMNVSTLELGDSALYLCASSTESGIYYNEQFFGPGTRLTVL.